This record looks at one T cell receptor (beta chain) sequence and its context. The sample belongs to a study of blood T cell repertoires in COVID-19. On the study more broadly: Both acute and convalescent COVID-19 samples were obtained from the United States, Italy and Spain. T cells, B-cell-depleted T cells, or PBMCs supplied cDNA or gDNA.

Using immunoSEQ multiplex PCR, the repertoire was profiled, and TCRdb retains in-frame clones only, with some absent. The sample carries a few hundred thousand clones, 84% recorded once. Sequencing input: peripheral blood. The clonotype was recovered from a woman in her 40s who had recovered from COVID-19.

The CDR3 region is CASSWGTSGLYTDTQYF. The CDR3 DNA follows: TGTGCCAGCAGCTGGGGGACTAGCGGGTTATACACAGATACGCAGTATTTT. The rearrangement links TRBV5-6 to TRBJ2-3; the match to TRBD2 covers 12 bases. This CDR3 comprises 17 residues. Germline values: CDR1 SGHDT, CDR2 YYEEEE. V shed 3 bases and J 2 bases; nucleotides not matched to a gene: 7. Supplemented by reference TRBV5-6 and TRBJ2-3, the full variable domain reads DAGVTQSPTHLIKTRGQQVTLRCSPKSGHDTVSWYQQALGQGPQFIFQYYEEEERQRGNFPDRFSGHQFPNYSSELNVNALLLGDSALYLCASSWGTSGLYTDTQYFGPGTRLTVL.